The subject of this entry is one T cell receptor beta chain. The sample comes from a study of control samples from healthy donors and cancer patients. Method: immunoSEQ multiplex PCR; TCRdb's copy keeps in-frame clones and lacks some. The sample has 350,000 to 450,000 clones; approximately 90% are singletons. V trimming: 7 bases; J trimming: 1 base; junction bases outside the gene matches: 5. The CDR3 is 14 residues long. Germline V gives CDR1 KGHSH, CDR2 LQKENI. The rearrangement links TRBV18 to TRBJ1-1; 8 bases fit TRBD1. Sequenced material: PBMCs. This clonotype originated in a man aged 40-49 years with head and neck cancer. CDR3 amino acids: CASFPTGENTEAFF. In DNA form, the CDR3 reads TGTGCCAGCTTTCCGACAGGGGAGAACACTGAAGCTTTCTTT.